This T cell receptor beta chain came from a study of radiotherapy plus CTLA-4 blockade in lung cancer. Overall study findings and caveats: In blood, after radiotherapy plus ipilimumab, tumor-derived TCR clones expanded.

About this clone: Its antigen is unknown.

The assay was immunoSEQ multiplex PCR, and TCRdb's table has in-frame clones only and misses some. The data show about 80,000 clones, with 84% seen just once and 0.65% to 0.85% held by the top ten. The V end was cut by 0 bases, the J end by 3 bases, with 0 bases between. This CDR3 is 12 amino acids long. Per germline, CDR1 SGHRS and CDR2 YFSETQ. J is TRBJ2-2 and V is TRBV5-1, with D uncertain. The receptor was isolated from a human donor with non-small cell lung cancer who had stable disease on radiotherapy plus ipilimumab. This specimen was peripheral blood, taken from a patient treated with radiotherapy plus ipilimumab. The CDR3 protein is CASSLDTGELFF. DNA for the CDR3: TGCGCCAGCAGCTTGGACACCGGGGAGCTGTTTTTT.